This T cell receptor beta chain was sequenced in a study of early T cells in non-severe SARS-CoV-2 infection. Study at large: Bulk RNA taken from unsorted whole blood was sequenced, leaving chains unpaired. Study outcomes and limitations: Anti-spike CD8 responses were favored in VDJdb matching, and private and CD4 specificities were missed.

The germline CDR1 and CDR2 sequences are LNHDA and SQIVND (reference sequence). Trimming removed 9 bases at V and 5 bases at J, with 14 bases between. CDR3 size: 14 residues. This clonotype was found many times. Its cognate antigen is unknown. Unique molecular identifiers tagged individual cDNA molecules. From the 5' RACE reads, TCRdb called clonotypes with MiXCR, one entry per CDR3 protein. The top ten hold 5.9% of the sample, which has tens of thousands of distinct CDR3 sequences, roughly 9.4% seen once. This chain connects TRBV19 to TRBJ1-6; tentative D call: TRBD1 (6 bases). What was sequenced was whole blood. This clonotype was obtained from an adult who was a healthcare worker with PCR-confirmed SARS-CoV-2 infection or an uninfected control (not recorded which). The CDR3 region is CASSRTANNSPLHF. The CDR3 DNA is TGTGCCAGCAGCAGGACAGCAAATAATTCACCCCTCCACTTT.